This T cell receptor beta chain was identified in a study of PD-1 blockade in classical Hodgkin lymphoma. Study-level points and caveats: Newly diagnosed and completely responding patients shared comparable baseline diversity. Unlike CD8+ TCR diversity, which did not rise significantly by C4D1, CD4+ TCR diversity did. Newly diagnosed patients reportedly trailed healthy donors in baseline TCR diversity.

Remarks on this clone: As yet, its antigen is unknown.

All patients relapsed after autologous stem cell transplantation, and brentuximab vedotin exposure varied. Complete response, partial response or progressive disease was recorded as best response. Clones were sequenced by immunoSEQ multiplex PCR, and TCRdb holds only the in-frame ones, with some missing. Altogether roughly 35,000 clones are present, around 90% being singletons, with the ten largest covering more than 6.5%. CDR1 is WNHNN, CDR2 SYGVQD, per germline (reference sequence). The CDR3 runs 14 residues. The V end was cut by 3 bases, the J end by 8 bases, with 14 bases between. V usage is TRBV10-1 and J usage is TRBJ2-1; D uncertain. Here the sequenced sample was peripheral blood mononuclear cells (PBMCs), taken before the second cycle of nivolumab. This TCR came from a human donor with classical Hodgkin lymphoma. CDR3 DNA: TGCGCCAGCAGTGATCCACTATTAGCCTATGAGCAGTTCTTC. Amino acid sequence: CASSDPLLAYEQFF.